This T cell receptor beta chain was sequenced in a study of T cell changes during pregnancy in multiple sclerosis. Using immunoSEQ multiplex PCR, the repertoire was profiled, and TCRdb retains in-frame clones only, with some absent. This table holds roughly 80,000 clones, around 93% found once. With 1 base clipped from V and 5 bases from J, the junction kept 8 bases outside the gene matches. Germline loops: CDR1 SGHTA, CDR2 FQGTGA. This CDR3 has 17 amino acids. This clone came up once. This sample comprised peripheral blood, obtained in the first trimester of pregnancy. This TCR was recovered from a female donor with multiple sclerosis, enrolled in a pregnancy study. This chain links TRBV7-3 with TRBJ2-5, with 12 bases matching TRBD2. The CDR3 DNA is TGTGCCAGCAGCTTAAGCGGGCTAGCGGGGGGGCCTGAGACCCAGTACTTC. As protein: CASSLSGLAGGPETQYF.